The entry below describes one TCR beta chain. Its antigen remains unidentified. Base qualities are not recorded, but no much larger clone differs from it by a single base. The intended sense of this specimen's time point label: pre-sensitization, week 0. The label giving this sample's treatment or condition can be read as: therapeutic diphenylcyclopropenone sensitization with weekly scalp DPC. At every patch-test visit, the blood draw took place before the patch test was put on. Eligible patients were aged 18 to 70, diagnosed with alopecia, deemed suitable for DPC therapy, and excluded if pregnant. Total RNA was extracted from unfractionated whole blood collected in Tempus Blood RNA tubes. Including the terminal cysteine and phenylalanine, the CDR3 comprises 15 residues. Left in the record is the CDR3 DNA by itself, 45 bases read in frame from the first base. After removal of 8 bases from V and 0 bases from J, the junction retains 7 bases not matched to a gene. The germline V gene specifies SNHLY as CDR1 and FYNNEI as CDR2.

This sample was included in a study of human T cells and chemical hapten exposure (dated by TCRdb to 2020 to 2023). With regard to the full study: For sensitization, 2% DPC in acetone was applied to a 2 cm by 2 cm area of upper inner arm skin. Alopecia areata with under or over 50% scalp involvement, alopecia totalis and alopecia universalis were represented in the patient cohort, which was mostly female. In alopecia patients, the study followed how the peripheral blood TCR repertoire changed in vivo over primary and secondary sensitization to diphenylcyclopropenone (DPC), a hapten. Throughout the study period of about 23 weeks, patients also received therapeutic DPC doses to the scalp every week. Libraries were pooled for sequencing, and variation in per-sample TCR yields was attributed mainly to small differences in library volumes within the pool. About 29 alopecia patients gave blood for TCR sequencing at one to four time points (pre-sensitization, 2, 6 and 24 weeks). Blood was sampled from patients pre-sensitization (week 0) and at 2, 6 and about 24 weeks after DPC sensitization. Patch tests used Finn chambers with 0.01% DPC on the upper back, scored after 6 days by International Contact Dermatitis Research Group standards. What the work shows at the level of the full study, not this receptor alone: The number of TCRs above 1 in 1000 frequency did not change with DPC sensitization; there was no evidence of global repertoire structure alterations. Repeated subsampling changed both the strength of the expansion versus patch-test correlation and the threshold at which that correlation became significant. All patients had alopecia, a presumed autoimmune disease, so their immune response might differ from that of healthy individuals. Patch test score was positively correlated with the number of PT1 expanded TCRs, with significance at thresholds 8, 16 and 32 but not at 4. Expanded TCRs formed significantly more large CDR3 similarity clusters than pre-sensitization or healthy control sets, consistent with antigen-driven responses.

Libraries were built with RACE. Sequenced using a NextSeq 500. Library preparation attached unique molecular identifiers to individual cDNA molecules for quantitative, reproducible TCR counting. Both TCR alpha and TCR beta chains were sequenced from each blood RNA sample. From the authors' description of their analysis: The median number of TCRs per sample was over 85,000, ranging from 23,224 to 690,600. V, J and CDR3 annotation of the TCR reads was performed with the Decombinator software suite. Every sample was subsampled to the same number of TCRs (28,000) for the PS versus PT1 abundance plots. TCRs were defined as expanded if absent before sensitization and observed at least eight times at the 2-week time point. The raw public reads went through TCRdb reprocessing: fastp at Q25, MiXCR clone calling, in-frame beta chains kept. Each CDR3 protein gets just one entry, which takes the most common genes and DNA from the rows behind it. TCRdb's processing, not the authors' own work, is the source of the V and J calls. The sample yields 60,000 to 70,000 distinct CDR3 sequences; approximately 11% were counted once. Clones ranked in the top ten supply 5% to 5.5% of the sample.

The sequencing used whole blood, collected in connection with sensitization to the hapten diphenylcyclopropenone (DPC). The sequence was collected from a woman aged 45-65 years with alopecia areata. Some clones in this sample may be carry-over from other donors' samples. Recombination joined TRBV2 with TRBJ1-5; 7 middle bases align to TRBD1. DNA sequence: TGTGCCAGCGGACGGACAGGCGCTAGCAATCAGCCCCAGCATTTT. It translates to CASGRTGASNQPQHF.